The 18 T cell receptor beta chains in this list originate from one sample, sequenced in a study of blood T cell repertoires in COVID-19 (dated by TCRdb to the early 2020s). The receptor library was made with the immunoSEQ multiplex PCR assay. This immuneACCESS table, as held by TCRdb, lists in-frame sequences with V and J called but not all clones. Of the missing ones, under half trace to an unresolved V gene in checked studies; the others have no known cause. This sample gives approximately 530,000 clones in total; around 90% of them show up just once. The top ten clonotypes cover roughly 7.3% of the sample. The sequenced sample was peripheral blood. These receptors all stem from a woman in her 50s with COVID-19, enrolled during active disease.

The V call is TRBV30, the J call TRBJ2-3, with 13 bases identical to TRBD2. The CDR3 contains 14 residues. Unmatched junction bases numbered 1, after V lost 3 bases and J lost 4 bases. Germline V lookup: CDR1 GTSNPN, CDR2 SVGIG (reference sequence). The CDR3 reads CAWRGLAGADTQYF. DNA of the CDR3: TGTGCCTGGAGAGGACTAGCGGGGGCAGATACGCAGTATTTT.

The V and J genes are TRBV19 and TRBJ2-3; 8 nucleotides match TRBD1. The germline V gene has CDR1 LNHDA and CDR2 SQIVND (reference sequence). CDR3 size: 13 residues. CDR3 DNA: TGTGCTACCCGAGACAGGGGAGGAGATACGCAGTATTTT. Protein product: CATRDRGGDTQYF.

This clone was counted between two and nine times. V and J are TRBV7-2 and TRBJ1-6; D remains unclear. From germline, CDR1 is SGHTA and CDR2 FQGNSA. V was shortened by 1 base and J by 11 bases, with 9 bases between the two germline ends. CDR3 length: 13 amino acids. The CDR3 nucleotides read TGTGCCAGCAGCTTAGGCGACATTACACCCCTCCACTTT. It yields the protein CASSLGDITPLHF.

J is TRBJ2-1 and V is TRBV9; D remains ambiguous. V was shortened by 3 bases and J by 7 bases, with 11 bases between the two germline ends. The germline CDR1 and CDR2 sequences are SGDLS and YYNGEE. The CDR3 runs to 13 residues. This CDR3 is CASSGGSTNEQFF. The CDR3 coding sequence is TGTGCCAGCAGCGGAGGATCTACTAATGAGCAGTTCTTC.

This CDR3 is CASSPGAGVSYEQYF. CDR3 bases: TGTGCCAGCAGCCCAGGGGCAGGAGTCTCCTACGAGCAGTACTTC. J is TRBJ2-7 and V is TRBV7-3; the D gene is possibly TRBD1 (6 bases). This CDR3 contains 15 residues. The germline gives CDR1 SGHTA, CDR2 FQGTGA. Trimming took off 5 bases at V and 0 bases at J, with 14 bases between the two ends.

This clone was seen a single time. The chain's CDR3 is CASSIRDRVGEQYF. CDR3 DNA: TGTGCCAGTAGTATCCGCGACAGGGTGGGCGAGCAGTACTTC. The gene calls are TRBV19 and TRBJ2-7; 7 nucleotides align to TRBD1. CDR1 and CDR2 from the germline V gene are LNHDA and SQIVND (reference sequence). J was trimmed by 6 bases and V by 3 bases; bases with no gene match: 8. The CDR3 runs 14 residues. The entire variable domain, with the rest obtained from reference TRBV19 and TRBJ2-7, is as follows: DGGITQSPKYLFRKEGQNVTLSCEQNLNHDAMYWYRQDPGQGLRLIYYSQIVNDFQKGDIAEGYSVSREKKESFPLTVTSAQKNPTAFYLCASSIRDRVGEQYFGPGTRLTVT.

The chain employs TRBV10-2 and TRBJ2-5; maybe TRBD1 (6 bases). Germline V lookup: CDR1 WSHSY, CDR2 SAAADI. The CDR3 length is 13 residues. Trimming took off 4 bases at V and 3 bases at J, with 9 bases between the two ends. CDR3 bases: TGCGCCAGCAGTGTGGGGGCGGAAGAGACCCAGTACTTC. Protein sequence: CASSVGAEETQYF.

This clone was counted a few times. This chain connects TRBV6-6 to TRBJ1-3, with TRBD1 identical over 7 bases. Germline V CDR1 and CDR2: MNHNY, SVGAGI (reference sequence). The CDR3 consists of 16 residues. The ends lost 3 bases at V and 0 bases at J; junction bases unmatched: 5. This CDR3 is CASSYRGTDSGNTIYF. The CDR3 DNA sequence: TGTGCCAGCAGTTATCGCGGGACAGACTCTGGAAACACCATATATTTT.

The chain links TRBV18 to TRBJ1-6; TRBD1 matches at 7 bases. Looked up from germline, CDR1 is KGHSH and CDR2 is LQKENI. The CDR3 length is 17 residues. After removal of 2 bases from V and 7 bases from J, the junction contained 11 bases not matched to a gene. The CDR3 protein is CASSPSSGGQTNSPLHF. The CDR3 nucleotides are TGTGCCAGCTCACCAAGTTCCGGGGGACAGACCAATTCACCCCTCCACTTT.

This CDR3 reads CASSPDRASDGYTF. Written as DNA, the CDR3 is TGTGCCAGCTCACCGGACAGGGCGTCGGATGGCTACACCTTC. The rearrangement links TRBV18 to TRBJ1-2, with 8 nucleotides matching TRBD1. V dropped 3 bases and J dropped 6; count of bases not matched to a gene: 6. Looked up from germline, CDR1 is KGHSH and CDR2 is LQKENI. This CDR3 is built from 14 residues.

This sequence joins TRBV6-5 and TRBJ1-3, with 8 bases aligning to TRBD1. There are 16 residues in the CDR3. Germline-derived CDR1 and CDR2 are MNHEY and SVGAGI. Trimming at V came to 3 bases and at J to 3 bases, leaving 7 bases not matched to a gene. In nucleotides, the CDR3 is TGTGCCAGCAGTTATTCGACAGGGGCGAATGGAAACACCATATATTTT. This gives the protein CASSYSTGANGNTIYF.

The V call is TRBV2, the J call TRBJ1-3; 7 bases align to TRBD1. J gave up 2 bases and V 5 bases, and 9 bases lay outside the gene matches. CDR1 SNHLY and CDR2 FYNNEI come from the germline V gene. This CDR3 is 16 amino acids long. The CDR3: CASSPLQGIPGNTIYF. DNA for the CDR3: TGTGCCAGCAGTCCCCTACAGGGGATCCCTGGAAACACCATATATTTT.

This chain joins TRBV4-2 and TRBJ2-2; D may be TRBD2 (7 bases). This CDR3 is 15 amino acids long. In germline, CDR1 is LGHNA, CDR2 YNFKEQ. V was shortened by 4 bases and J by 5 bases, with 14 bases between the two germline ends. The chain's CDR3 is CASSRGGAQTGELFF. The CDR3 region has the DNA TGTGCCAGCAGCCGGGGGGGGGCCCAGACCGGGGAGCTGTTTTTT.

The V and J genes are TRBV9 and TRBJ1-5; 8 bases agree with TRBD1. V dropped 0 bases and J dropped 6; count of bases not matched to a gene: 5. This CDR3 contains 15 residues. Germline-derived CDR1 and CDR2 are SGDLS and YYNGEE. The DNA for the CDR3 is TGTGCCAGCAGCGTAGGGACAGGGCTGGGTCAGCCCCAGCATTTT. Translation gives CASSVGTGLGQPQHF.

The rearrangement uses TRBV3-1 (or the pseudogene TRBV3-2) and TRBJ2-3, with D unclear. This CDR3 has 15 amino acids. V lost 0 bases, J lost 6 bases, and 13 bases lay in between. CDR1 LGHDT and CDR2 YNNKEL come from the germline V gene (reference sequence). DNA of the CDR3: TGTGCCAGCAGCCAAGATGCGTCCTCTTATGATACGCAGTATTTT. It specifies CASSQDASSYDTQYF.

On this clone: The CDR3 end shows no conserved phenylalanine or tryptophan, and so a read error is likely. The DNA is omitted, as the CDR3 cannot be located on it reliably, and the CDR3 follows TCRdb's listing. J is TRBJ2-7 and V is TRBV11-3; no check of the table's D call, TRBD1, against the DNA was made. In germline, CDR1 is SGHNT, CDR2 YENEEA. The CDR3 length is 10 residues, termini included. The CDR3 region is CASGKDRFHL.

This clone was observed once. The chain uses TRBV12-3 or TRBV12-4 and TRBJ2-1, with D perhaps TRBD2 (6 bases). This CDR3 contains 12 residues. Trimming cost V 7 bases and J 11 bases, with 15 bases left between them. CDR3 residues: CASTFGSGKQFF. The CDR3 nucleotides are TGTGCCAGCACCTTTGGTAGCGGCAAGCAGTTCTTC.

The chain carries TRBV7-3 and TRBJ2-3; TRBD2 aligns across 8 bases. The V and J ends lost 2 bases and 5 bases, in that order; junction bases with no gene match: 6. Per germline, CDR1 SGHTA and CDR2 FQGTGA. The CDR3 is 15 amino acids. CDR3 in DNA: TGTGCCAGCAGCTTACTTACGGGGGGGATAGATACGCAGTATTTT. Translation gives CASSLLTGGIDTQYF.